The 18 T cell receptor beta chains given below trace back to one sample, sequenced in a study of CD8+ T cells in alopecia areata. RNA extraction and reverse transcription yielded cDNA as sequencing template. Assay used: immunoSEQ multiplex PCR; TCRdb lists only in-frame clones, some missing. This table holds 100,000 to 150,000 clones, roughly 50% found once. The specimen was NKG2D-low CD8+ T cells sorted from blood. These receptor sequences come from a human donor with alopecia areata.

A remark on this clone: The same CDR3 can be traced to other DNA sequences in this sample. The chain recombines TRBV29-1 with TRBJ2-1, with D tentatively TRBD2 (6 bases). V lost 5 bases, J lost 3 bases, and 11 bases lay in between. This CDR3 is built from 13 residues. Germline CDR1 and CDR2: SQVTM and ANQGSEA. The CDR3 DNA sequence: TGCAGCGTTCTGGGCGGGAACTACAATGAGCAGTTCTTC. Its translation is CSVLGGNYNEQFF.

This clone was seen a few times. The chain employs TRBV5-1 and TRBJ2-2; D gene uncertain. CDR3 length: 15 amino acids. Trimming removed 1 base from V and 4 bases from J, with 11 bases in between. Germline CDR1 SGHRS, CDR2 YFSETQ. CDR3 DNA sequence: TGCGCCAGCAGCTTGAATTCATTGGGCACCGGGGAGCTGTTTTTT. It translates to CASSLNSLGTGELFF.

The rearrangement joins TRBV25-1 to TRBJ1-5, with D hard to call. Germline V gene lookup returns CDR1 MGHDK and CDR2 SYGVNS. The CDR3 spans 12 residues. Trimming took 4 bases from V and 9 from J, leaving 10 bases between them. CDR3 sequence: CASSAEGRPQHF. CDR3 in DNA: TGTGCCAGCAGTGCCGAAGGCCGGCCCCAGCATTTT. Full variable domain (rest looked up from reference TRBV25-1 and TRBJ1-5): EADIYQTPRYLVIGTGKKITLECSQTMGHDKMYWYQQDPGMELHLIHYSYGVNSTEKGDLSSESTVSRIRTEHFPLTLESARPSHTSQYLCASSAEGRPQHFGDGTRLSIL.

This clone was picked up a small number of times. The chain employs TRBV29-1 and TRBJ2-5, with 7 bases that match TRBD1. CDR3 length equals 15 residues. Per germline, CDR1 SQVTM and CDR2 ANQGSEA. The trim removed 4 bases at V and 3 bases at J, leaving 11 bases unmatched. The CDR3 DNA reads TGCAGCGTTGTTTACATGAGCGGACAGGAAGAGACCCAGTACTTC. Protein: CSVVYMSGQEETQYF.

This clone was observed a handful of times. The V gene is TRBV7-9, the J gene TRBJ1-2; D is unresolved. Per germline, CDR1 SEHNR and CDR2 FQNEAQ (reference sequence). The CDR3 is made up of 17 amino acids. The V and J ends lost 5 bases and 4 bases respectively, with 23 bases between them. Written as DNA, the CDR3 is TGTGCCAGCAGCGACCCGGGTTTTCGCGGGAACCCCTATGGCTACACCTTC. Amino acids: CASSDPGFRGNPYGYTF.

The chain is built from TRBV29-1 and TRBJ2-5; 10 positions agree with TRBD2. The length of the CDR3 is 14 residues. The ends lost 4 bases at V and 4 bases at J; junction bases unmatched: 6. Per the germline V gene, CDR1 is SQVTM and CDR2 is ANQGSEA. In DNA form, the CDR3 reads TGCAGCGTTGCGGTTACTAGCGGGATAGAGACCCAGTACTTC. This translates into CSVAVTSGIETQYF.

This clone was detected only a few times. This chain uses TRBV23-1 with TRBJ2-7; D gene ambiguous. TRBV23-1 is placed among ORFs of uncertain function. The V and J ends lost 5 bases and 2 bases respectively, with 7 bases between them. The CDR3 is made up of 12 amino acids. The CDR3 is CASSAAPYEQYF. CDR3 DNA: TGCGCCAGCAGTGCGGCCCCCTACGAGCAGTACTTC.

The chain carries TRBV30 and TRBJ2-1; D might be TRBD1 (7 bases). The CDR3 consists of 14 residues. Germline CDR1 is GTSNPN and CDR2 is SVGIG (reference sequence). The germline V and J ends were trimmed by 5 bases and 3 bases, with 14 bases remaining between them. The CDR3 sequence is CAWEEGAGYNEQFF. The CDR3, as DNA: TGTGCCTGGGAGGAGGGGGCCGGCTACAATGAGCAGTTCTTC.

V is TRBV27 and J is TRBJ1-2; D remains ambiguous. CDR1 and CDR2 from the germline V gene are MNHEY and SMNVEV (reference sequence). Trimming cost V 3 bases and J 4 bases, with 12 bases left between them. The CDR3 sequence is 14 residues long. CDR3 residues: CASSLRLSSYGYTF. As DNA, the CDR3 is TGTGCCAGCAGTTTGCGTTTGTCGAGCTATGGCTACACCTTC.

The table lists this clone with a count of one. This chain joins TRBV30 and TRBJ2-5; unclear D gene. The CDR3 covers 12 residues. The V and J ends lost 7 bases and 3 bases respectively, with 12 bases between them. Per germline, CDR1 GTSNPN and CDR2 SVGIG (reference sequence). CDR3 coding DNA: TGTGCCTTCGACGGACCAAAAGAGACCCAGTACTTC. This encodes CAFDGPKETQYF. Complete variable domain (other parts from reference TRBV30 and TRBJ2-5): SQTIHQWPATLVQPVGSPLSLECTVEGTSNPNLYWYRQAAGRGLQLLFYSVGIGQISSEVPQNLSASRPQDRQFILSSKKLLLSDSGFYLCAFDGPKETQYFGPGTRLLVL.

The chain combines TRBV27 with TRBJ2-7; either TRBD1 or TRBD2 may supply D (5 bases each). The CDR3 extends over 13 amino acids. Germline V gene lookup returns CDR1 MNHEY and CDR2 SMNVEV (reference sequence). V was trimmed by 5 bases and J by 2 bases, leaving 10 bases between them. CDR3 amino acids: CASSPGPTYEQYF. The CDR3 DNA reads TGTGCCAGCAGTCCGGGACCCACCTACGAGCAGTACTTC.

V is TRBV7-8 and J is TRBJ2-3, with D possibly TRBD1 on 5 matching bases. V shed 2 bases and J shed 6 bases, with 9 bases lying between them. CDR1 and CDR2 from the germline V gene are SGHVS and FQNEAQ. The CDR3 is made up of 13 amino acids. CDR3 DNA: TGTGCCAGCAGCTTAAGGGGTGGGGATACGCAGTATTTT. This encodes CASSLRGGDTQYF.

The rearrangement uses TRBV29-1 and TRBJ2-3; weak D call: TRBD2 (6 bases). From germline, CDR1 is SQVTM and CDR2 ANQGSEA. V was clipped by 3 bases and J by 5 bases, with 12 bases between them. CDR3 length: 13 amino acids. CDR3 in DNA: TGCAGCGTTGACTCGGGGGAAGGAGATACGCAGTATTTT. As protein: CSVDSGEGDTQYF.

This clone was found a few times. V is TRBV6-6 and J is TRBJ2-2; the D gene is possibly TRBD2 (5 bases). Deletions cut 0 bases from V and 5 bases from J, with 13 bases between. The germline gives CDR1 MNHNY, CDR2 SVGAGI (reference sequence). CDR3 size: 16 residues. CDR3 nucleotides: TGTGCCAGCAGTTACTCGCCGGGCGGAGGAACCGGGGAGCTGTTTTTT. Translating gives CASSYSPGGGTGELFF.

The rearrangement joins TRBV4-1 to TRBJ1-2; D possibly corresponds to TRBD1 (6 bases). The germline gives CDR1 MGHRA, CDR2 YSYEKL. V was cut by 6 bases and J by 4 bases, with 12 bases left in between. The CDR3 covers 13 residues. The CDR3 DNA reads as TGCGCCAGCAGACAGCAGGGGTCCTATGGCTACACCTTC. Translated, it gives CASRQQGSYGYTF.

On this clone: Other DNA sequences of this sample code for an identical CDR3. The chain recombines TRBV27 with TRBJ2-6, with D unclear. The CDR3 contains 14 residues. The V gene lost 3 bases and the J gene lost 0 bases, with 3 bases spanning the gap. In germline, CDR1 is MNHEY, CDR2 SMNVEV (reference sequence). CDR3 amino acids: CASSFSSGANVLTF. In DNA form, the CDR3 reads TGTGCCAGCAGTTTTTCCTCTGGGGCCAACGTCCTGACTTTC.

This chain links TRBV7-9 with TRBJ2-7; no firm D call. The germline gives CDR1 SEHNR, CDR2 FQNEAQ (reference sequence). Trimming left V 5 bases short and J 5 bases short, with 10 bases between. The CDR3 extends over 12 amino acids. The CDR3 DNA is TGTGCCAGCAGCCCTGCGCCCGACGAGCAGTACTTC. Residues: CASSPAPDEQYF.

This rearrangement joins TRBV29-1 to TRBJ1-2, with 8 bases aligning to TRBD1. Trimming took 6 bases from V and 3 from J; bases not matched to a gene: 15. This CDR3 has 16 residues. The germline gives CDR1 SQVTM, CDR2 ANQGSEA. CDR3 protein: CSVAKRDRRRDYGYTF. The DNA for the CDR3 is TGCAGCGTCGCAAAGAGGGACAGGAGAAGGGACTATGGCTACACCTTC.